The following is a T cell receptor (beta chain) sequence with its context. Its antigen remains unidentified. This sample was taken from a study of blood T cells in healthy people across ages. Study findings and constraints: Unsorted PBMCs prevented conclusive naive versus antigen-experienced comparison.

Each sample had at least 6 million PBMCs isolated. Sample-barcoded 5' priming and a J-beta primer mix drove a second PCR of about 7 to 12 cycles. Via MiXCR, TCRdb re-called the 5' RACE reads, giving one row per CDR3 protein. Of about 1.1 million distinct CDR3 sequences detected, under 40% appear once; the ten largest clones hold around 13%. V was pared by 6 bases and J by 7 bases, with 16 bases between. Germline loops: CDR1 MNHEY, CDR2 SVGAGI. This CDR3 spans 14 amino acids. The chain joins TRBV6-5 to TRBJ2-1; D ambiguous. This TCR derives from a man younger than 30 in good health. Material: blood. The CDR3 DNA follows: TGTGCCAGCAGGTCACCTGGGTTCAGAAATGAGCAGTTCTTC. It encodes CASRSPGFRNEQFF.